This paragraph reports one T cell receptor beta chain. Its antigen is still unknown. These data belong to a study of graft-versus-host responses after intestinal transplantation. For the study at large: Induction with anti-thymocyte globulin, then tacrolimus and steroids for around three years, was given to all recipients.

Data came from immunoSEQ multiplex PCR; TCRdb stores just in-frame clones and leaves some out. The data hold about 46,000 clones, with approximately 92% observed a single time. Study-level results: GvH clonotypes were identified within recipient marrow, with a subset emerging first in ileum or blood. The study found high graft-versus-host to host-versus-graft clonal ratios in allografts of patients with graft-donor T cell macrochimerism. Circulating GvH clone levels at their peak were associated with HvG declines (early post-transplant).

V gave up 4 bases and J gave up 4 bases, with 9 bases separating them. The CDR3 spans 13 residues. The germline V gene encodes CDR1 SGHDN and CDR2 FVKESK. This sequence joins TRBV14 and TRBJ2-3; D is unclear. The TCR comes from a human patient who received an intestinal transplant, so some T cells may come from the graft donor. The sample in question was PBMCs, obtained 750 to 800 days after a first intestinal transplant, on the day of a second. Written as DNA, the CDR3 is TGTGCCAGCAGCCCTACATCGCCAGATACGCAGTATTTT. This translates into CASSPTSPDTQYF.